This TCR beta chain was recorded in a study of cytomegalovirus exposure and HLA in healthy donors. PCR involved 60 Vbeta and 13 Jbeta primers. Sequencing was performed with immunoSEQ multiplex PCR; in TCRdb, only in-frame clones are kept and a portion is missing. The sample consists of 83,000 or so clones, 65% to 80% of them appearing once. V was pared by 5 bases and J by 0 bases, with 14 bases of the junction left unmatched. CDR1 SGHRS and CDR2 YFSETQ come from the germline V gene. This CDR3 comprises 19 residues. Only a few counts were recorded for this clone. Input material: PBMCs. The receptor comes from a man under 40 in good health and CMV-seropositive. The V and J genes are TRBV5-1 and TRBJ1-2, with 12 bases matching TRBD1. CDR3 nucleotides: TGCGCCAGCAGGGCCGGGACAGGGGGCCTCTGGCGAGCTAACTATGGCTACACCTTC. It specifies CASRAGTGGLWRANYGYTF.